The rows below give T cell receptor beta chains drawn from one sample of a study of long-term antiretroviral therapy in people with HIV. The method was immunoSEQ multiplex PCR; TCRdb's version includes in-frame clones alone and lacks a portion of them. The data contain around 9,500 clones, around 73% of them singletons. The starting material was unsorted PBMCs, obtained 0.4 years before starting antiretroviral therapy. These receptors came from a man younger than 45 with HIV. Each CDR3 is given with its conserved first and last residue. D genes are given only for firm matches. Size values are once, few and many counts, or a class for expanded clones, and some rows have none.

clone_size,j_call,d_call,v_call,cdr3_aa,cdr3_nt
medium-sized,TRBJ1-6,.,TRBV7-3,CASSLSRRRINSPLHF,TGTGCCAGCAGCTTAAGTCGGCGGAGAATTAATTCACCCCTCCACTTT
once,TRBJ2-3,.,TRBV7-9,CASSLRGPSTDTQYF,TGTGCCAGCAGCTTGAGGGGTCCGAGCACAGATACGCAGTATTTT
.,TRBJ1-2,TRBD1,TRBV14,CASSQLPGQGDYGYTF,TGTGCCAGCAGCCAATTACCGGGACAGGGTGACTATGGCTACACCTTC
.,TRBJ1-1,.,TRBV11-3,CASSSRAFF,TGTGCCAGCAGCTCAAGGGCTTTCTTT
once,TRBJ1-1,TRBD1,TRBV18,CASSRGQGPSF,TGTGCCAGCTCACGCGGACAGGGGCCATCGTTT
.,TRBJ1-6,.,TRBV7-3,CASSFRTDSPLHF,TGTGCCAGCAGCTTTCGGACGGATTCACCCCTCCACTTT
few,TRBJ1-2,TRBD1,TRBV12-5,CASGYKTGRYGYTF,TGTGCTAGTGGTTACAAGACAGGGCGCTATGGCTACACCTTC
once,TRBJ1-2,TRBD1,TRBV6-1,CASSHSGQGAHGYTF,TGTGCCAGCAGTCATAGTGGACAGGGGGCGCATGGCTACACCTTC
.,TRBJ1-5,.,TRBV11-2,CASSNLQGPNQPQHF,TGTGCCAGCAGCAACCTCCAGGGTCCCAATCAGCCCCAGCATTTT
once,TRBJ1-2,TRBD1,TRBV11-2,CASSLVPWTGEDGYTF,TGTGCCAGCAGCTTAGTGCCCTGGACAGGGGAGGATGGCTACACCTTC
once,TRBJ2-2,.,TRBV7-8,CASSLVGGANTGELFF,TGTGCCAGCAGCTTAGTCGGGGGAGCGAACACCGGGGAGCTGTTTTTT
few,TRBJ2-7,.,TRBV6-5,CANPPRGRTYEQYF,TGTGCCAACCCTCCCCGGGGACGGACCTACGAGCAGTACTTC
.,TRBJ1-2,.,TRBV9,CASSLLPGVDGYTF,TGTGCCAGCAGCTTACTCCCAGGGGTGGATGGCTACACCTTC
.,TRBJ2-7,.,TRBV15,CATSRAKGSYEQYF,TGTGCCACCAGCAGAGCTAAAGGGTCCTACGAGCAGTACTTC
.,TRBJ1-1,.,TRBV28,CASNPTVGTEAFF,TGTGCCAGCAATCCGACAGTAGGCACTGAAGCTTTCTTT
.,TRBJ1-2,.,TRBV30,CAWSLNTYGHTF,TGTGCCTGGAGTCTCAACACATATGGGCACACCTTC
.,TRBJ1-3,.,TRBV6-5,CASMGTGNTIYF,TGTGCCAGCATGGGTACCGGAAACACCATATATTTT
.,TRBJ2-7,.,TRBV7-8,CASSPPGAYEQYF,TGTGCCAGCAGTCCTCCGGGGGCGTACGAGCAGTACTTC
.,TRBJ1-6,.,TRBV27,CASRVGTEGNSPLHF,TGTGCCAGCAGGGTAGGCACGGAAGGTAATTCACCCCTCCACTTT
.,TRBJ2-1,.,TRBV7-6,CASSLSSYNEQFF,TGTGCCAGCTCCCTTTCCTCCTACAATGAGCAGTTCTTC
large,TRBJ1-5,.,TRBV6-5,CASSKGTNQPQHF,TGTGCCAGCTCCAAGGGGACCAATCAGCCCCAGCATTTT